The text below deals with one T cell receptor (beta chain). The antigen is undetermined. The CDR3 loop spans 17 amino acids. The ends lost 1 base at V and 10 bases at J; junction bases unmatched: 11. Germline values: CDR1 LGHNT, CDR2 FRNRAP. TCRdb's copy holds only in-frame clones and misses some; the assay was immunoSEQ multiplex PCR. The sample yields 130,000 or so clones, roughly 89% seen once. This sample is drawn from a study of T cell responses to AZD1222 COVID-19 vaccine. General observations from the study: Regions 160-218 and 743-854 dominated among vaccine-associated CD4 TCRs spanning spike.

The chain joins TRBV12-5 to TRBJ2-5; the match to TRBD2 covers 14 bases. The starting material was peripheral blood, obtained 28 days after the second dose of the MenACWY control vaccine. This clonotype was obtained from an adult who received the MenACWY meningococcal vaccine as a control. The CDR3 DNA follows: TGTGCTAGTGGTTTGGGGGAGTCGACTAGCGGGAGGGTGGACCAGTACTTC. It is translated as CASGLGESTSGRVDQYF.